The table lists the clone carrying this T cell receptor beta chain with a few counts. Its target is unknown. Combining iRepertoire HTBI primers with Arm-PCR of CDR3 regions, the authors built TCR beta libraries. TCRdb itself ran the multiplex PCR reads through MiXCR, one entry per CDR3 protein. Seen here are approximately 400,000 distinct CDR3 sequences, about 20% observed once, and the top ten hold roughly 26%. The sample originates from a study of regulatory T cells in long-lasting Graves disease. Study-level information: Persistent Graves' disease meant over 5 years of antithyroid drugs with positive TSH receptor antibodies.

Documented time point: persistent/refractory GD, antithyroid drugs over 5 years with positive TRAb. Extracted PBMC RNA gave rise to the TCR library. The diagnosis of Graves' disease used American Thyroid Association guidelines. The germline CDR1 and CDR2 sequences are LGHDT and YNNKEL (reference sequence). Deletions cut 4 bases from V and 0 bases from J, with 19 bases between. The length of the CDR3 is 19 residues. Study-level results: There was favoring of TRBV28, TRBJ1-2 and TRBJ2-5 in persistent disease.

The chain joins TRBV3-1 to TRBJ2-6; D is uncertain. This clonotype was obtained from a female donor with Graves disease. Sequencing used peripheral blood mononuclear cells (PBMCs), obtained when the disease was refractory, from a patient treated with antithyroid drugs. The DNA for the CDR3 is TGTGCCAGCAGCCGAGGTCCGTTGGCGAGGAGCTCTGGGGCCAACGTCCTGACTTTC. Amino acid sequence: CASSRGPLARSSGANVLTF.